This TCR beta chain was found in a study of cytomegalovirus exposure and HLA in healthy donors. The wider study: An earlier analysis found fewer than 140 million unique TCR beta sequences from approximately 170 million T cells.

The germline V and J ends were trimmed by 4 bases and 5 bases, with 14 bases remaining between them. The CDR3 is made up of 14 amino acids. Germline V lookup: CDR1 SSHAT, CDR2 FNYEAQ (reference sequence). Primers included in the PCR were 60 Vbeta and 13 Jbeta primers. Generated by immunoSEQ multiplex PCR, the TCRdb table keeps only in-frame clones and is missing some. The repertoire holds 150,000 to 200,000 clones, with roughly 82% as singletons. Sequencing was carried out using PBMCs. This sequence originates from a woman aged 25 to 39 in good health and CMV-seronegative. This chain joins TRBV7-7 and TRBJ2-5; D gene unclear. The CDR3 DNA reads TGTGCCAGCAGCTCCTCTAGTTTTGGGGAGACCCAGTACTTC. This sequence encodes CASSSSSFGETQYF.